The 29 T cell receptor beta chains presented below share a single source sample, sequenced in a study of blood T cell repertoires in COVID-19. Sequenced by immunoSEQ multiplex PCR; TCRdb stores in-frame clones only, minus some. The sample consists of about 160,000 clones, roughly 84% of them appearing once. Input material: peripheral blood. These receptors were collected from a woman older than 75 with active or convalescent COVID-19.

The rearrangement joins TRBV24-1 to TRBJ2-1, with 7 nucleotides matching TRBD2. The CDR3 is 16 amino acids. V shed 4 bases and J 6 bases; nucleotides not matched to a gene: 11. Germline CDR1 KGHDR, CDR2 SFDVKD. The CDR3, as DNA: TGTGCCACCAGTGACGCAAGGCGTCCGGGAGGCAATGAGCAGTTCTTC. Its protein is CATSDARRPGGNEQFF.

The chain combines TRBV18 with TRBJ2-7; possible D gene TRBD1, 6 bases. Germline CDR1 and CDR2: KGHSH and LQKENI. This CDR3 has 12 residues. Trimming took 3 bases from V and 8 from J, leaving 11 bases between them. CDR3 amino acids: CASSPDSTKQYF. CDR3 nucleotides: TGTGCCAGCTCACCGGACAGCACCAAGCAGTACTTC.

The chain joins TRBV19 to TRBJ2-7; tentatively, D is TRBD1 (6 bases). Between the trimmed V and J ends, which lost 3 bases and 3 bases, there was a span of 9 bases. The CDR3 runs 13 residues. Germline CDR1 reads LNHDA; CDR2 reads SQIVND (reference sequence). This CDR3 reads CASSIGGNYEQYF. The CDR3 nucleotides are TGTGCCAGTAGTATTGGGGGCAACTACGAGCAGTACTTC.

The chain has TRBV6-2 or TRBV6-3 and TRBJ1-2; TRBD1 might be the D (5 bases). Germline V gene sequence: CDR1 MNHEY, CDR2 SVGEGT. The CDR3 is 18 amino acids. Trimming shortened V by 2 bases and J by 5 bases, and 24 bases separated the two germline ends. CDR3 region: CASSYRGFGHPGGYGYTF. The DNA for the CDR3 is TGTGCCAGCAGTTACAGGGGCTTCGGACACCCCGGGGGGTATGGCTACACCTTC.

This clone was observed a few times. This chain joins TRBV5-1 and TRBJ2-2; TRBD2 aligns across 8 bases. V was clipped by 4 bases and J by 4 bases; unmatched bases: 6. Germline V CDR1 and CDR2: SGHRS, YFSETQ. The CDR3 is 15 residues long. CDR3 nucleotides: TGCGCCAGCAGCGACCAGCGGGGGTCCACCGGGGAGCTGTTTTTT. Amino acids: CASSDQRGSTGELFF. The variable domain in full, with the rest retrieved from reference TRBV5-1 and TRBJ2-2, is KAGVTQTPRYLIKTRGQQVTLSCSPISGHRSVSWYQQTPGQGLQFLFEYFSETQRNKGNFPGRFSGRQFSNSRSEMNVSTLELGDSALYLCASSDQRGSTGELFFGEGSRLTVL.

CDR3 nucleotide sequence: TGTGCCAGTAGTATAGGGGCAACAGGGTTTAACTATGGCTACACCTTC. Encoded protein: CASSIGATGFNYGYTF. The V gene is TRBV19, the J gene TRBJ1-2, with a tentative D call TRBD1 (6 bases). There are 16 residues in the CDR3. Between the trimmed V and J ends, which lost 1 base and 1 base, there was a span of 13 bases. Germline loops: CDR1 LNHDA, CDR2 SQIVND (reference sequence).

This clone has more than one count but fewer than ten. Other DNA sequences in the sample encode the same CDR3. The chain carries TRBV7-6 and TRBJ2-7; 13 bases fit TRBD2. V trimming: 5 bases; J trimming: 2 bases; junction bases outside the gene matches: 3. Germline CDR1 is SGHVS and CDR2 is FNYEAQ. The CDR3 covers 15 residues. CDR3 protein: CASSVTSGGAYEQYF. For the CDR3, the DNA is TGTGCCAGCAGCGTTACTAGCGGGGGGGCCTACGAGCAGTACTTC. The complete variable domain, with remaining parts taken from reference TRBV7-6 and TRBJ2-7, reads GAGVSQSPRYKVTKRGQDVALRCDPISGHVSLYWYRQALGQGPEFLTYFNYEAQQDKSGLPNDRFSAERPEGSISTLTIQRTEQRDSAMYRCASSVTSGGAYEQYFGPGTRLTVT.

The chain recombines TRBV10-3 with TRBJ1-6; perhaps TRBD1 as D (5 bases). The length of the CDR3 is 15 residues. The germline gives CDR1 ENHRY, CDR2 SYGVKD. V gave up 4 bases and J gave up 4 bases, with 11 bases separating them. The CDR3 DNA follows: TGTGCCATCAGTGGAACAGACAGTTATAATTCACCCCTCCACTTT. Translated, it gives CAISGTDSYNSPLHF.

The chain recombines TRBV7-2 with TRBJ1-5; TRBD1 is a possible D gene (6 bases). The V and J ends lost 1 base and 3 bases respectively, with 16 bases between them. CDR3 length: 17 residues. CDR1 and CDR2 (germline): SGHTA, FQGNSA. For the CDR3, the DNA is TGTGCCAGCAGCTTAGGATATGGGAGGGGGAACAATCAGCCCCAGCATTTT. It yields the protein CASSLGYGRGNNQPQHF.

On this clone itself: One end of the junction is discordant with germline, which a read error may explain. The chain employs TRBV6-2 or TRBV6-3 and TRBJ2-3, with 8 bases matching TRBD2. The CDR3 is 19 amino acids. Germline assignment: CDR1 MNHEY and CDR2 SVGEGT. This CDR3 is CASGYPVAGGPPGLDTQYF. In nucleotides, the CDR3 is TGTGCCAGCGGTTACCCTGTTGCGGGGGGCCCTCCTGGTTTAGATACGCAGTATTTT.

The chain combines TRBV27 with TRBJ1-2; 9 bases are shared with TRBD1. The CDR3 loop spans 14 amino acids. In germline, CDR1 is MNHEY, CDR2 SMNVEV (reference sequence). Trimming removed 8 bases from V and 8 bases from J; junction bases left unmatched: 12. The CDR3 region is CASRSWDRVDGYTF. The CDR3, as DNA: TGTGCCAGCCGCTCATGGGACAGGGTGGACGGCTACACCTTC.

The rearrangement joins TRBV18 to TRBJ2-4; 9 bases are shared with TRBD1. J was trimmed by 12 bases and V by 4 bases; bases with no gene match: 10. The CDR3 contains 14 residues. The germline V gene has CDR1 KGHSH and CDR2 LQKENI. The CDR3 sequence is CASSLAGETGGQYF. The CDR3 DNA is TGTGCCAGCTCACTGGCCGGTGAGACAGGGGGTCAGTACTTC.

This clone has only a few counts. The V and J genes are TRBV2 and TRBJ1-5; D is possibly TRBD1 (6 bases). This CDR3 contains 15 residues. Deletions cut 6 bases from V and 5 bases from J, with 17 bases between. Germline V CDR1 and CDR2: SNHLY, FYNNEI. CDR3 in amino acids: CASSRGRSPDQPQHF. Here the CDR3 DNA reads TGTGCCAGCAGCAGGGGACGGTCCCCCGATCAGCCCCAGCATTTT.

The chain has TRBV18 and TRBJ2-7; D perhaps matches TRBD1 (6 bases). The CDR3 totals 13 residues. V shed 3 bases and J shed 6 bases, with 12 bases lying between them. Germline CDR1 is KGHSH and CDR2 is LQKENI. The CDR3 DNA reads as TGTGCCAGCTCACCGGGACAAAAAACCGAGCAGTACTTC. Amino acid sequence: CASSPGQKTEQYF.

CDR3 coding DNA: TGCGCCAGCAGCTTTGGCAGGGGCCAAGAGACCCAGTACTTC. It specifies CASSFGRGQETQYF. The chain couples TRBV5-1 to TRBJ2-5, with D possibly matching TRBD1 (6 bases). There are 14 residues in the CDR3. Germline V gene data show CDR1 as SGHRS and CDR2 as YFSETQ. Trimming pared 2 bases from V and 1 base from J, leaving 9 bases between.

The chain employs TRBV6-5 and TRBJ1-1, with TRBD1 identical over 7 bases. Germline CDR1 MNHEY, CDR2 SVGAGI. This CDR3 region has 13 residues. V gave up 10 bases and J gave up 5 bases; unmatched junction bases: 10. DNA of the CDR3: TGTGCCATTTCGGGACAGCAAGGGACTGAAGCTTTCTTT. Its translation is CAISGQQGTEAFF.

This clone was recorded once. The chain has TRBV10-3 and TRBJ1-1, with 8 positions matching TRBD1. Germline V gene sequence: CDR1 ENHRY, CDR2 SYGVKD. With V trimmed by 6 bases and J by 1 base, 4 bases remained unmatched. The CDR3 has 14 residues. The chain's CDR3 is CAIRRGQGNTEAFF. The CDR3 DNA follows: TGTGCCATCAGGAGAGGACAGGGGAACACTGAAGCTTTCTTT.

This chain uses TRBV7-6 with TRBJ2-3; 9 nucleotides agree with TRBD2. The germline V gene has CDR1 SGHVS and CDR2 FNYEAQ. The CDR3 spans 18 residues. The trim removed 3 bases at V and 6 bases at J, leaving 16 bases unmatched. The CDR3 here is CASSFGQPQRGVSDTQYF. The CDR3 bases are TGTGCCAGCAGCTTCGGACAACCCCAGCGGGGGGTCTCGGATACGCAGTATTTT.

V gene TRBV6-5 combines with J gene TRBJ2-1; the match to TRBD1 covers 8 bases. This CDR3 region has 15 residues. Germline V gene sequence: CDR1 MNHEY, CDR2 SVGAGI. The V gene end was trimmed by 7 bases and the J gene end by 3 bases; junction bases not matched to a gene: 8. The CDR3: CASKPGQGIYNEQFF. CDR3 DNA sequence: TGTGCCAGCAAACCCGGACAGGGAATCTACAATGAGCAGTTCTTC.

The rearrangement links TRBV18 to TRBJ1-1; D is possibly TRBD1 (6 bases). This CDR3 contains 14 residues. V was pared by 6 bases and J by 1 base, with 12 bases between. Germline V gives CDR1 KGHSH, CDR2 LQKENI. CDR3 amino acids: CASSPGTKNTEAFF. The CDR3 DNA sequence: TGTGCCAGCTCCCCGGGGACAAAGAACACTGAAGCTTTCTTT.

The chain is built from TRBV18 and TRBJ2-2, with 9 bases that match TRBD2. Trimming removed 3 bases from V and 4 bases from J; junction bases left unmatched: 9. CDR3 size: 17 residues. CDR1 and CDR2 from the germline V gene are KGHSH and LQKENI. CDR3 sequence (DNA): TGTGCCAGCTCACCGGTCCTAGGACTAGCGCCCACCGGGGAGCTGTTTTTT. It codes for CASSPVLGLAPTGELFF.

This sequence joins TRBV19 and TRBJ2-7; TRBD1 matches at 10 bases. V dropped 6 bases and J dropped 4; count of bases not matched to a gene: 9. CDR1 and CDR2 from the germline V gene are LNHDA and SQIVND (reference sequence). The length of the CDR3 is 15 residues. The CDR3 region is CASRPPGQGTYEQYF. The DNA of the CDR3 is TGTGCCAGTAGACCTCCGGGACAGGGGACATACGAGCAGTACTTC.

This chain connects TRBV7-8 to TRBJ2-2, with D possibly TRBD2 on 6 matching bases. The ends were cut back, 2 bases at V and 1 base at J, with 17 bases in the middle. There are 18 residues in the CDR3. In germline, CDR1 is SGHVS, CDR2 FQNEAQ. This CDR3 reads CASSLRAGTSLNTGELFF. CDR3 bases: TGTGCCAGCAGCTTAAGGGCCGGGACTTCTCTGAACACCGGGGAGCTGTTTTTT.

The CDR3 nucleotides are TGTGCCAGCAGCGGGACAGGCGCTAATCAGCCCCAGCATTTT. Its translation: CASSGTGANQPQHF. The genes are TRBV2 and TRBJ1-5; 8 bases match TRBD1. V shed 6 bases, J shed 4 bases, and the junction held 5 bases outside the gene matches. The length of the CDR3 is 14 residues. Germline V CDR1 and CDR2: SNHLY, FYNNEI.

The J gene is TRBJ1-5, the V gene TRBV19, with unresolved D. V was trimmed by 6 bases and J by 7 bases, leaving 13 bases between them. This CDR3 spans 13 amino acids. Germline V gene lookup returns CDR1 LNHDA and CDR2 SQIVND (reference sequence). The CDR3 reads CASRSRGPQPQHF. In DNA form, the CDR3 reads TGTGCCAGTAGATCGCGGGGTCCACAGCCCCAGCATTTT.

V gene TRBV18 combines with J gene TRBJ1-1; D is unresolved. CDR3 length equals 13 residues. V was shortened by 0 bases and J by 7 bases, with 9 bases between the two germline ends. CDR1 is KGHSH and CDR2 is LQKENI in the germline V gene. This chain's CDR3 is CASSPPLALEAFF. DNA of the CDR3: TGTGCCAGCTCACCACCCCTAGCGCTTGAAGCTTTCTTT.

The chain employs TRBV6-5 and TRBJ1-2, with 8 nucleotides matching TRBD1. The CDR3 length is 14 residues. Germline V gene data show CDR1 as MNHEY and CDR2 as SVGAGI. V lost 2 bases to trimming and J lost 6 bases; unmatched junction nucleotides: 5. The CDR3 spells CASSYQGQENGYTF. The DNA for the CDR3 is TGTGCCAGCAGTTACCAGGGACAGGAGAATGGCTACACCTTC.

This clone was picked up a small number of times. The V gene is TRBV3-1 (or the pseudogene TRBV3-2), the J gene TRBJ1-1; TRBD1 matches at 7 bases. After removal of 4 bases from V and 4 bases from J, the junction contained 6 bases not matched to a gene. The CDR3 is 14 residues long. Germline V gene lookup returns CDR1 LGHDT and CDR2 YNNKEL (reference sequence). The CDR3 nucleotides read TGTGCCAGCAGCCCGCCTTCAGGGGGCACTGAAGCTTTCTTT. Translating gives CASSPPSGGTEAFF.

This chain joins TRBV4-3 and TRBJ1-4; 8 bases align to TRBD1. The germline gives CDR1 LGHNA, CDR2 YSLEER. The CDR3 is made up of 14 amino acids. Losses at the gene ends were 2 bases for V and 7 bases for J; bases not matched to a gene: 3. CDR3 amino acids: CASSQQGAGEKLFF. As DNA, the CDR3 is TGCGCCAGCAGCCAACAGGGGGCGGGTGAAAAACTGTTTTTT.